This T cell receptor beta chain originates from a study of blood T cells in healthy people across ages. Broader study findings: PBMCs that were unsorted prevented a conclusive naive versus antigen-experienced comparison.

With 5 bases removed from V and 7 bases from J, the gap between germline ends came to 21 bases. Looked up from germline, CDR1 is MDHEN and CDR2 is SYDVKM. This CDR3 contains 16 residues. A J-beta primer mix and a sample-barcoded 5' primer were used in a second PCR of about 7 to 12 cycles. TCRdb re-analysed the 5' RACE reads in MiXCR, keeping a single row per CDR3 protein. The profile covers about 1.5 million distinct CDR3 sequences, with approximately 43% appearing a single time and roughly 3.7% taken by the ten largest. Concerning this clonotype itself: Its antigen is unidentified.

The material sequenced was blood. This TCR was recovered from a woman between 18 and 30 years old in good health. This rearrangement joins TRBV28 to TRBJ2-1; D may match TRBD1 or TRBD2 (5 bases each). CDR3 in DNA: TGTGCCAGCAGTCTCGCCGGGACCCTACTGGGAAATGAGCAGTTCTTC. Translated, it gives CASSLAGTLLGNEQFF.